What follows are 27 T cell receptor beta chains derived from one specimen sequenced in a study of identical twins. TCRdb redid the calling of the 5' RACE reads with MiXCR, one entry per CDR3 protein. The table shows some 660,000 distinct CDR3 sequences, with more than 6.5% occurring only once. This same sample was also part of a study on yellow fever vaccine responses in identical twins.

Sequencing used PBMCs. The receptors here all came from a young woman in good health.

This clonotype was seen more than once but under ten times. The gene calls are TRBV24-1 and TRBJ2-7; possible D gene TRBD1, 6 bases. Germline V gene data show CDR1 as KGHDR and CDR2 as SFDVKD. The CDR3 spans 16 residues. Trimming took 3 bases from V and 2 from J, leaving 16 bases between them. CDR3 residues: CATSDPDDRNPYEQYF. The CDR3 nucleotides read TGTGCCACCAGTGATCCGGATGACAGGAACCCCTACGAGCAGTACTTC.

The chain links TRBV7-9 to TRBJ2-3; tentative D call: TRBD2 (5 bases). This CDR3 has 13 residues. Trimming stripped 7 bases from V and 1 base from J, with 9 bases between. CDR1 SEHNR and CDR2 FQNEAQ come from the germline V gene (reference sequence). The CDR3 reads CASTAGGTDTQYF. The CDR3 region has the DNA TGTGCCAGCACGGCCGGGGGCACAGATACGCAGTATTTT.

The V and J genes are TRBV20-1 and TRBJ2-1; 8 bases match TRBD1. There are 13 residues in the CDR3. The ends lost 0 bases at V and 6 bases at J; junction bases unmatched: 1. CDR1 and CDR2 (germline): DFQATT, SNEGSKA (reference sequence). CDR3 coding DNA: TGCAGTGCTAGAGAGGGACAGGTCAATGAGCAGTTCTTC. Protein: CSAREGQVNEQFF.

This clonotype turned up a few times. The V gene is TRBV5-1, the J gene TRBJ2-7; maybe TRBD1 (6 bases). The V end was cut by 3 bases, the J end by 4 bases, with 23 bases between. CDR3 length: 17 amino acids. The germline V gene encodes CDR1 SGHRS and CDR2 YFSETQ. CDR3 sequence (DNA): TGCGCCAGCAGCTCCGGACAGAACCTGGACCTCCCTTACGAGCAGTACTTC. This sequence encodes CASSSGQNLDLPYEQYF.

The CDR3 sequence is CASSLHLEIATQYF. The CDR3 DNA sequence: TGTGCCAGCAGTCTACATCTCGAAATTGCTACGCAGTATTTT. The chain couples TRBV6-2 or TRBV6-3 to TRBJ2-3; D not certain. CDR1 and CDR2 from the germline V gene are MNHEY and SVGEGT. V shed 5 bases and J shed 8 bases, with 17 bases lying between them. CDR3 size: 14 residues.

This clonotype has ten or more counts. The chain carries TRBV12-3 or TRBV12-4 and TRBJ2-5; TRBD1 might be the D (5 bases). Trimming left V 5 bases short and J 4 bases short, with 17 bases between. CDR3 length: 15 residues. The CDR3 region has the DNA TGTGCCAGCAGTAACGGACAAAGCCCCCGAGAGACCCAGTACTTC. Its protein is CASSNGQSPRETQYF.

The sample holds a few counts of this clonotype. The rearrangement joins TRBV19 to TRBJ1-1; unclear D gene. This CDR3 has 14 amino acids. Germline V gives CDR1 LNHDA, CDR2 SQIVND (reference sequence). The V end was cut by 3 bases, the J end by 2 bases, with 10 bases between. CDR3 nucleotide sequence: TGTGCCAGTAGTATGGGCAGAACCAACACTGAAGCTTTCTTT. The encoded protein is CASSMGRTNTEAFF.

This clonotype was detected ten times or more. DNA for the CDR3: TGTGCCAGCAGCTCGCAAGCGGGAGGGCCGTACGAGCAGTACTTC. This encodes CASSSQAGGPYEQYF. The chain carries TRBV7-9 and TRBJ2-7; 10 positions match TRBD2. Losses at the gene ends were 4 bases for V and 4 bases for J; bases not matched to a gene: 7. From germline, CDR1 is SEHNR and CDR2 FQNEAQ (reference sequence). The CDR3 is made up of 15 amino acids.

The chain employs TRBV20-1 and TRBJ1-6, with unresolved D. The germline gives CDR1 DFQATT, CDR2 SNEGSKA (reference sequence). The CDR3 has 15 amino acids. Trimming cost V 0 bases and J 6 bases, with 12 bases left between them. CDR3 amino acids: CSAREWPTLNSPLHF. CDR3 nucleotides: TGCAGTGCTAGAGAATGGCCGACCCTTAATTCACCCCTCCACTTT.

The CDR3 here is CASSPSSDSYEQYF. CDR3 DNA sequence: TGTGCCAGCAGCCCCTCATCCGACTCCTACGAGCAGTACTTC. The rearrangement links TRBV3-1 to TRBJ2-7; D ambiguous. The CDR3 has 14 residues. The germline V and J ends were trimmed by 4 bases and 0 bases, with 10 bases remaining between them. The germline CDR1 and CDR2 sequences are LGHDT and YNNKEL (reference sequence).

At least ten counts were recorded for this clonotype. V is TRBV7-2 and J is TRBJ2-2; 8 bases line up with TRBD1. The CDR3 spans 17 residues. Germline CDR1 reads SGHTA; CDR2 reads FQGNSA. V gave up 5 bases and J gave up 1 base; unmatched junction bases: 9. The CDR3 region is CASSPDRGRRNTGELFF. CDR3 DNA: TGTGCCAGCAGCCCTGACAGGGGAAGAAGGAACACCGGGGAGCTGTTTTTT. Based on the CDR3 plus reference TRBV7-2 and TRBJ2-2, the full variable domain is GAGVSQSPSNKVTEKGKDVELRCDPISGHTALYWYRQSLGQGLEFLIYFQGNSAPDKSGLPSDRFSAERTGGSVSTLTIQRTQQEDSAVYLCASSPDRGRRNTGELFFGEGSRLTVL.

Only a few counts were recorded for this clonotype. CDR3 residues: CASSEGLGQGSGGELFF. In nucleotides, the CDR3 is TGTGCCAGCAGTGAAGGTTTAGGGCAGGGTAGCGGCGGGGAGCTGTTTTTT. The chain couples TRBV6-1 to TRBJ2-2; D perhaps matches TRBD2 (6 bases). The germline V gene has CDR1 MNHNS and CDR2 SASEGT. Trimming left V 1 base short and J 7 bases short, with 19 bases between. The CDR3 is 17 amino acids.

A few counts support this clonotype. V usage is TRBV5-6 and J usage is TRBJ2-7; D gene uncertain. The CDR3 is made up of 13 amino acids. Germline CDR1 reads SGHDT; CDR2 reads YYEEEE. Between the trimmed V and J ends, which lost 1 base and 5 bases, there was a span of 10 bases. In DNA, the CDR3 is TGTGCCAGCAGCTTGTATTCGAGCGACGAGCAGTACTTC. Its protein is CASSLYSSDEQYF.

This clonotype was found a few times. In nucleotides, the CDR3 is TGTGCCAGCAGCGTCGACAGATCCCGAACTGAAGCTTTCTTT. Its protein product is CASSVDRSRTEAFF. The genes are TRBV7-3 and TRBJ1-1; possibly TRBD1 for D (5 bases). The CDR3 is 14 amino acids. CDR1 and CDR2 (germline): SGHTA, FQGTGA. The V gene lost 5 bases and the J gene lost 5 bases, with 15 bases spanning the gap. Full variable domain (remainder filled in from reference TRBV7-3 and TRBJ1-1): GAGVSQTPSNKVTEKGKYVELRCDPISGHTALYWYRQSLGQGPEFLIYFQGTGAADDSGLPNDRFFAVRPEGSVSTLKIQRTERGDSAVYLCASSVDRSRTEAFFGQGTRLTVV.

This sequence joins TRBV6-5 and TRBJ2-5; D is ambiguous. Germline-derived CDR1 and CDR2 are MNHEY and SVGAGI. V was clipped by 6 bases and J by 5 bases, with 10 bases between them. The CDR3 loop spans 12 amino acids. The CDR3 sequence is CASRGPAETQYF. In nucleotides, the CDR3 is TGTGCCAGCAGGGGCCCAGCGGAGACCCAGTACTTC.

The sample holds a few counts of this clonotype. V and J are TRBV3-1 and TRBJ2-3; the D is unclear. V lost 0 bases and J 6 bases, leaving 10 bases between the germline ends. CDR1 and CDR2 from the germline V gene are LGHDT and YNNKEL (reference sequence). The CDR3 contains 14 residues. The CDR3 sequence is CASSQDMGVDTQYF. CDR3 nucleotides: TGTGCCAGCAGCCAAGACATGGGTGTGGATACGCAGTATTTT.

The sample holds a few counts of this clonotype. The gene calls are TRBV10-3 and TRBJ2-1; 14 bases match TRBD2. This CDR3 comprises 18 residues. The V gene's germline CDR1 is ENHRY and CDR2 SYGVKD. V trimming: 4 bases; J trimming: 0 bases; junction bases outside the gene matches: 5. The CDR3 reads CAISAGLAGVSSYNEQFF. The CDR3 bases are TGTGCCATCAGTGCGGGACTAGCGGGAGTTAGCTCCTACAATGAGCAGTTCTTC.

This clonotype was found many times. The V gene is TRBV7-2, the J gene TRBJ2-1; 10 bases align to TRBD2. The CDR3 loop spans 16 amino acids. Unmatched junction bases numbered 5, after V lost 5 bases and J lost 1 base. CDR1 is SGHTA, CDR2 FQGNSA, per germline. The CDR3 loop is CASSPTSGLSYNEQFF. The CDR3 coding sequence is TGTGCCAGCAGCCCGACTAGCGGGTTGTCCTACAATGAGCAGTTCTTC. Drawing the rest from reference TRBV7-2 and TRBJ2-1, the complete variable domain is GAGVSQSPSNKVTEKGKDVELRCDPISGHTALYWYRQSLGQGLEFLIYFQGNSAPDKSGLPSDRFSAERTGGSVSTLTIQRTQQEDSAVYLCASSPTSGLSYNEQFFGPGTRLTVL.

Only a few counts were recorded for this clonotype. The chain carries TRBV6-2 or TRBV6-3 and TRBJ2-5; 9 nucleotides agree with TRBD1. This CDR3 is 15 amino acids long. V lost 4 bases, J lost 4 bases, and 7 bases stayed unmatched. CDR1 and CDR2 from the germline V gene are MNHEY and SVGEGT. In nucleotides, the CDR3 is TGTGCCAGCAGTTCCGATACAGGGGGCGGAGAGACCCAGTACTTC. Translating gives CASSSDTGGGETQYF.

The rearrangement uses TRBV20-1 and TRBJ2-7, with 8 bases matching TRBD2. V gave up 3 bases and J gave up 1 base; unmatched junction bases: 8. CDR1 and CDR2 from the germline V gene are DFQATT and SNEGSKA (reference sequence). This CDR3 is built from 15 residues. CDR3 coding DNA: TGCAGTGCTAGGGAGGCCCTAGCGGGTTCCTACGAGCAGTACTTC. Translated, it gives CSAREALAGSYEQYF.

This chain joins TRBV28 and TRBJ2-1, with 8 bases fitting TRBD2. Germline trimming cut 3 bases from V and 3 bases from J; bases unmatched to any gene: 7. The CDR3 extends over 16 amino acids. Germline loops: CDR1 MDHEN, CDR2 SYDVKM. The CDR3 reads CASSLGGLDHYNEQFF. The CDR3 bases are TGTGCCAGCAGTTTGGGGGGACTAGATCACTACAATGAGCAGTTCTTC.

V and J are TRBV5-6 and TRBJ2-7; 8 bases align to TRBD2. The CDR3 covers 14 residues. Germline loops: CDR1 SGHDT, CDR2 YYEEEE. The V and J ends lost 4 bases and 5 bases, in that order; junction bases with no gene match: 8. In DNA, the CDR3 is TGTGCCAGCAGCCCCGGGACTAGGGAAAACGAGCAGTACTTC. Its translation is CASSPGTRENEQYF.

The chain's CDR3 is CASSIAEGAYNEQFF. The DNA for the CDR3 is TGTGCCAGTAGTATAGCCGAGGGGGCCTACAATGAGCAGTTCTTC. V and J are TRBV19 and TRBJ2-1; perhaps TRBD1 as D (6 bases). The CDR3 extends over 15 amino acids. CDR1 is LNHDA, CDR2 SQIVND, per germline (reference sequence). With 1 base removed from V and 2 bases from J, the gap between germline ends came to 9 bases. The full variable domain, in which reference TRBV19 and TRBJ2-1 provide the parts outside the CDR3, is DGGITQSPKYLFRKEGQNVTLSCEQNLNHDAMYWYRQDPGQGLRLIYYSQIVNDFQKGDIAEGYSVSREKKESFPLTVTSAQKNPTAFYLCASSIAEGAYNEQFFGPGTRLTVL.

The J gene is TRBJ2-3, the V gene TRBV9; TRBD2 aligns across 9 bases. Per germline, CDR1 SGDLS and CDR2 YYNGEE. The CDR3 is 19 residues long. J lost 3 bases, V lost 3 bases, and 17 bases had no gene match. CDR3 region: CASSGPQAGGPRITDTQYF. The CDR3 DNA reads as TGTGCCAGCAGCGGACCCCAAGCGGGGGGTCCCAGAATTACAGATACGCAGTATTTT. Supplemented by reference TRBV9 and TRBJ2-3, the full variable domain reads DSGVTQTPKHLITATGQRVTLRCSPRSGDLSVYWYQQSLDQGLQFLIQYYNGEERAKGNILERFSAQQFPDLHSELNLSSLELGDSALYFCASSGPQAGGPRITDTQYFGPGTRLTVL.

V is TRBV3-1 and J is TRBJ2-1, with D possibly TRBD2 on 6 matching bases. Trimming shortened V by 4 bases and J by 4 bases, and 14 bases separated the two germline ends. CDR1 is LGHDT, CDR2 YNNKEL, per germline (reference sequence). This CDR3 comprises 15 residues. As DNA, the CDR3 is TGTGCCAGCAGCCCTACTAGCTTTACTTACAATGAGCAGTTCTTC. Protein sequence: CASSPTSFTYNEQFF.

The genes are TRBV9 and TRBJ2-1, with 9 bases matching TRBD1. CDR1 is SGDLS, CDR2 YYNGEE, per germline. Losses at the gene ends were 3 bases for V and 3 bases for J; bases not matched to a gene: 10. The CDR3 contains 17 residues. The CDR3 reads CASSGATGGDNYNEQFF. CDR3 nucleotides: TGTGCCAGCAGCGGTGCGACAGGGGGGGACAACTACAATGAGCAGTTCTTC.

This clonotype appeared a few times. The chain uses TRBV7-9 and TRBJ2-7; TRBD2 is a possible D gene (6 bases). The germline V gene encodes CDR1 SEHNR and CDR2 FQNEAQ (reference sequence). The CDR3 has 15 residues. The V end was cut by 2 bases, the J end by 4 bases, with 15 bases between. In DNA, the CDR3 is TGTGCCAGCAGCTTAAGCGGGCGAGGTACTTACGAGCAGTACTTC. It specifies CASSLSGRGTYEQYF.